The rows below give T cell receptor beta chains drawn from one sample of a study of regulatory T cells in long-lasting Graves disease. MiXCR, applied by TCRdb to the multiplex PCR reads, yields one record per CDR3 protein. The data show 400,000 to 500,000 distinct CDR3 sequences, 15% seen once. This sample also belongs to another study, concerning T cells in Graves' hyperthyroidism and ophthalmopathy.

This specimen consisted of peripheral blood mononuclear cells (PBMCs), obtained at new diagnosis, from a patient treated with antithyroid drugs. The receptors stem from a woman aged 25 to 45 with Graves disease. The CDR3 runs from the conserved cysteine through the conserved F or W. The order of the fields is D gene, clone size, V gene, J gene, CDR3 protein, CDR3 DNA. The D gene is left open where the match is weak. The size entry is marked missing in some rows and otherwise reads once, few, many or a size class.

TRBD2	few	TRBV7-2	TRBJ2-4	CASSPRLVWLAGGSLAKNIQYF	TGTGCCAGCAGCCCTCGACTGGTTTGGCTAGCGGGAGGCTCTTTAGCCAAAAACATTCAGTACTTC
NA	many	TRBV2	TRBJ2-7	CASSENEQYF	TGTGCCAGCAGTGAAAACGAGCAGTACTTC
NA	many	TRBV5-1	TRBJ2-1	CASRAPHEQFF	TGCGCCAGCAGAGCTCCCCATGAGCAGTTCTTC
TRBD1	many	TRBV6-1	TRBJ2-1	CASSRGQGTSNNEQFF	TGTGCCAGCAGCCGGGGACAGGGGACCTCTAACAATGAGCAGTTCTTC
NA	many	TRBV20-1	TRBJ2-7	CSARLTRASYEQYF	TGCAGTGCTAGATTGACCAGGGCCTCCTACGAGCAGTACTTC
NA	NA	TRBV5-6	TRBJ1-1	CASSWAAQTEAFF	TGTGCCAGCAGCTGGGCGGCCCAAACCGAAGCTTTCTTT
TRBD2	few	TRBV29-1	TRBJ2-1	CSVERRTSGDYNEQFF	TGCAGCGTTGAACGGCGGACTAGCGGAGACTACAATGAGCAGTTCTTC
TRBD1	few	TRBV5-5	TRBJ1-2	CASSIGTGTYGYTF	TGTGCCAGCAGCATTGGGACAGGGACCTATGGCTACACCTTC
TRBD2	many	TRBV7-2	TRBJ2-3	CASSFRRAGLAGRTDTQYF	TGTGCCAGCAGCTTTCGCCGGGCGGGACTAGCGGGAAGAACAGATACGCAGTATTTT
TRBD1	many	TRBV7-9	TRBJ2-7	CASSSGQGWSYEQYF	TGTGCCAGCAGCTCGGGACAGGGATGGTCCTACGAGCAGTACTTC
NA	many	TRBV6-1	TRBJ2-1	CASRFRATATTGNEQFF	TGTGCCAGCAGGTTCCGGGCAACAGCCACAACGGGCAATGAGCAGTTCTTC
NA	NA	TRBV29-1	TRBJ2-5	CSVVGDTQETQYF	TGCAGCGTTGTGGGGGATACCCAAGAGACCCAGTACTTC
TRBD2	many	TRBV14	TRBJ2-1	CASSQSLRSSGNSYNEQFF	TGTGCCAGCAGCCAAAGTCTAAGGTCCAGCGGGAACTCCTACAATGAGCAGTTCTTC
TRBD1	NA	TRBV29-1	TRBJ2-3	CSADWTGITDTQYF	TGCAGCGCTGACTGGACAGGGATCACAGATACGCAGTATTTT
TRBD2	NA	TRBV7-9	TRBJ2-1	CASSLRLAGVLGDEQFF	TGTGCCAGCAGCCTACGACTAGCGGGAGTACTAGGCGATGAGCAGTTCTTC
NA	few	TRBV11-2	TRBJ1-1	CASSDQPNTEAFF	TGTGCCAGCAGCGACCAGCCAAACACTGAAGCTTTCTTT
TRBD1	many	TRBV20-1	TRBJ2-1	CSASVRGGPYNEQFF	TGCAGTGCTAGCGTGAGAGGGGGCCCCTACAATGAGCAGTTCTTC
NA	NA	TRBV5-1	TRBJ2-4	CASSRRGANFENIQYF	TGCGCCAGCAGCCGTAGGGGGGCGAATTTCGAAAACATTCAGTACTTC
TRBD2	once	TRBV20-1	TRBJ2-7	CSAGLAGGDSYEQYF	TGCAGTGCTGGACTAGCGGGAGGGGACTCCTACGAGCAGTACTTC
TRBD1	NA	TRBV4-3	TRBJ1-6	CASSQVAGQGSSPLHF	TGCGCCAGCAGCCAAGTGGCGGGACAGGGGAGTTCACCCCTCCACTTT